This T cell receptor (beta chain) comes out of a study of blood T cell repertoires in COVID-19. Study-level information: Acute and convalescent COVID-19 samples came from the United States, Italy and Spain. T cells, B-cell-depleted T cells, or PBMCs supplied cDNA or gDNA.

CDR3 length: 15 amino acids. V lost 2 bases to trimming and J lost 3 bases, with 14 bases between them. Germline V lookup: CDR1 SGHTA, CDR2 FQGNSA. Sequencing used immunoSEQ multiplex PCR; TCRdb keeps in-frame clones, though not all of them. Of around 29,000 clones listed, about 89% are singletons. The chain carries TRBV7-2 and TRBJ2-7; maybe TRBD2 (6 bases). Sequencing was carried out using peripheral blood. This clonotype was sampled from a man aged 70-80 years with active COVID-19. CDR3: CASSLSGVGIYEQYF. CDR3 sequence (DNA): TGTGCCAGCAGCTTATCGGGGGTTGGTATCTACGAGCAGTACTTC.